This T cell receptor beta chain was recorded in a study of blood T cell repertoires in COVID-19. Looking at the study overall: PBMCs, B-cell-depleted T cells, or T cells were the source of the cDNA or gDNA that made up the material.

Assay used: immunoSEQ multiplex PCR; TCRdb lists only in-frame clones, some missing. The sample contains roughly 250,000 clones, about nine tenths of which appear only once. There are 15 residues in the CDR3. Trimming took 6 bases from V and 4 from J; bases not matched to a gene: 11. Germline values: CDR1 SNHLY, CDR2 FYNNEI. This clone has only a few counts. The receptor's source is a woman aged 18-35 years who had recovered from COVID-19. This rearrangement joins TRBV2 to TRBJ1-1, with TRBD1 identical over 7 bases. Specimen: PBMCs or T cells enriched from blood (not recorded which). The CDR3 sequence is CASSLNRGQATEAFF. The CDR3 DNA reads TGTGCCAGCAGCCTCAATAGGGGGCAGGCCACTGAAGCTTTCTTT. Variable domain in full (rest from reference TRBV2 and TRBJ1-1): EPEVTQTPSHQVTQMGQEVILRCVPISNHLYFYWYRQILGQKVEFLVSFYNNEISEKSEIFDDQFSVERPDGSNFTLKIRSTKLEDSAMYFCASSLNRGQATEAFFGQGTRLTVV.